What follows is one TCR beta chain and its context. Its antigen is still unknown. Only in-frame clones appear in the TCRdb table, and some are missing; sequencing was by immunoSEQ multiplex PCR. The sample contains 550,000 to 750,000 clones, roughly 95% of which appear only once. CD45RO negativity and positive selection for CCR7 defined naive CD8 cells, a population that excluded terminally differentiated effector memory CD45RA+ cells. This sample stems from a study of shared clonotypes between healthy human individuals. Across the study: There were three CD4 naive, three CD4 memory, two CD8 naive and one CD8 memory plates per donor. Findings and caveats of the study: Rarefaction revealed incomplete sorted-subset sequencing despite large depth. For naive CD4 cells, approximately 5% of clonotypes were shared across a handful of donors. The study generally estimated greater richness for naive than memory subsets.

The CDR3 length is 12 residues. The V gene lost 5 bases and the J gene lost 6 bases, with 8 bases spanning the gap. CDR1 is MDHEN, CDR2 SYDVKM, per germline. Sequenced input: naive CD8+ T cells sorted from blood. The sequence was collected from a woman between 25 and 40 years old in good health. The rearrangement uses TRBV28 and TRBJ2-1; no definite D call. Here the CDR3 DNA reads TGTGCCAGCAGTCTACCAGGCAATGAGCAGTTCTTC. This sequence encodes CASSLPGNEQFF.